The rows below give T cell receptor beta chains drawn from one sample of a study of CD8+ T cells in alopecia areata. Produced via immunoSEQ multiplex PCR; TCRdb's table is partial and in-frame only. The sample includes around 120,000 clones, 58% of them seen just once. The sample was CD8+ T cells sorted from blood, taken at week 4, from a patient treated with tofacitinib. The receptors were sampled from a human donor with alopecia areata. CDR3s include the opening cysteine and the closing phenylalanine or tryptophan. A D gene is named only where the DNA matches it firmly. Expanded clones get a size class; other rows say once, few or many, or leave the size out.

>.|TRBV30|few|TRBJ2-3
TGTGCCTGGAGTGTATTGGGAGGAACAGATACGCAGTATTTT
CAWSVLGGTDTQYF
>TRBD2|TRBV29-1|.|TRBJ2-7
TGCAGCGTTGTAGGACTAGCGGGGGGCCCCGCGGGCGAGCAGTACTTC
CSVVGLAGGPAGEQYF
>.|TRBV29-1|.|TRBJ2-3
TGCAGCGTTGAAACAGATACGCAGTATTTT
CSVETDTQYF
>.|TRBV30|.|TRBJ1-2
TGTGCCTCGGATACACCTAACTATGGCTACACCTTC
CASDTPNYGYTF
>.|TRBV29-1|.|TRBJ2-7
TGCAGCGTTGAAGGGCTAGGTTCCTACGAGCAGTACTTC
CSVEGLGSYEQYF
>TRBD2|TRBV27|.|TRBJ2-7
TGTGCCAGCAGTGGGCCGGGGGGGCCCTCCGAGCAGTACTTC
CASSGPGGPSEQYF
>.|TRBV9|.|TRBJ2-5
TGTGCCAGCAGCGTAGCTGATATTGGTAGGGAGACCCAGTACTTC
CASSVADIGRETQYF
>.|TRBV11-3|few|TRBJ2-1
TGTGCCAGCAGCTTATATCCGGGCGATGAGCAGTTCTTC
CASSLYPGDEQFF
>.|TRBV30|.|TRBJ1-1
TGTGCCTGGAGTTCCAATGAAGCTTTCTTT
CAWSSNEAFF
>.|TRBV25-1|few|TRBJ2-1
TGTGCCAGCAGTGACTGGGACCAGGGGAGCAATGAGCAGTTCTTC
CASSDWDQGSNEQFF
>.|TRBV11-2|.|TRBJ1-1
TGTGCCAGCAGCTTAGGACCGGGGACCCCCGGGACTGAAGCTTTCTTT
CASSLGPGTPGTEAFF
>.|TRBV27|.|TRBJ1-6
TGTGCCAGCAGTTTAGGTTCCTATAATTCACCCCTCCACTTT
CASSLGSYNSPLHF
>.|TRBV29-1|.|TRBJ2-3
TGCAGCGTTGAAGATCCACACGGAAATTTCCGCACAGATACGCAGTATTTT
CSVEDPHGNFRTDTQYF
>.|TRBV25-1|few|TRBJ2-6
TGTGCCAGCAGTGAACCTCGGGACTCTGGGGCCAACGTCCTGACTTTC
CASSEPRDSGANVLTF
>.|TRBV9|.|TRBJ1-5
TGTGCCAGCACTAAGGGAGGTTATAGCAATCAGCCCCAGCATTTT
CASTKGGYSNQPQHF
>.|TRBV28|.|TRBJ2-3
TGTGCCAGCAGTCAACGGGAATTCGATACGCAGTATTTT
CASSQREFDTQYF
>.|TRBV9|.|TRBJ2-7
TGTGCCAGCAGCGCGTCCGGGACACCTTCGGGTGAGCAGTACTTC
CASSASGTPSGEQYF
>.|TRBV30|.|TRBJ1-4
TGTGCCTGGAGTATTTCGGGACCCTTCGCGGAACTGTTTTTT
CAWSISGPFAELFF
>TRBD1|TRBV18|.|TRBJ2-5
TGTGCCAGCTCACCACCGATGGCAGGGGGCGAGGAGACCCAGTACTTC
CASSPPMAGGEETQYF
>.|TRBV25-1|.|TRBJ2-3
TGTGCCAGTTCCAATGGTGGTACGCAGTATTTT
CASSNGGTQYF
>.|TRBV27|.|TRBJ1-2
TGTGCCAGCAGTGGACGGTCCTATGGCTACACCTTC
CASSGRSYGYTF
>.|TRBV30|.|TRBJ1-1
TGTGCCTGGAGGGTCGGGTATGGGACTGAAGCTTTCTTT
CAWRVGYGTEAFF
>.|TRBV30|.|TRBJ1-1
TGTGCCTGGAATAGGGGTAATGAAGCTTTCTTT
CAWNRGNEAFF
>.|TRBV30|.|TRBJ2-5
TGTGCCTGGAGTGTGGTGACAGGAGAAGAGACCCAGTACTTC
CAWSVVTGEETQYF
>.|TRBV29-1|.|TRBJ2-2
TGCAGCGCGACAGCCACCGGGGGCACCGGGGAGCTGTTTTTT
CSATATGGTGELFF
>.|TRBV29-1|.|TRBJ2-1
TGCAGCGCCGCAGGGGGGGAATACAATGAGCAGTTCTTC
CSAAGGEYNEQFF
>TRBD2|TRBV28|.|TRBJ2-3
TGTGCCAGCAGCCCCACTAGCGGGGGACCCTTCCAATTTACAGATACGCAGTATTTT
CASSPTSGGPFQFTDTQYF
>.|TRBV7-3|.|TRBJ2-5
TGTGCCAGCAGCTTACCTGGGTCGGGGACCCAGTACTTC
CASSLPGSGTQYF
>.|TRBV29-1|.|TRBJ1-4
TGCAGCGTTGTTACGGGAGCTAATGAAAAACTGTTTTTT
CSVVTGANEKLFF
>.|TRBV5-1|.|TRBJ2-3
TGCGCCAGCAGCTCTGGCCACCTGGACACAGATACGCAGTATTTT
CASSSGHLDTDTQYF
>.|TRBV28|once|TRBJ1-2
TGTGCCAGCAGTCAGCAAGGGGAGGTTGGCTACACCTTC
CASSQQGEVGYTF
>TRBD1|TRBV28|.|TRBJ2-5
TGTGCCAGCAGCCCGGGACAGGGCCCCGCAGAGACCCAGTACTTC
CASSPGQGPAETQYF
>.|TRBV4-1|.|TRBJ2-3
TGTGCCAGCAGCCCAAAAAGGGAAGCAGATACGCAGTATTTT
CASSPKREADTQYF
>.|TRBV2|.|TRBJ2-2
TGTGCCAGCAGTGATCCCCCCTCGGCCGGGGAGCTGTTTTTT
CASSDPPSAGELFF
>TRBD1|TRBV29-1|.|TRBJ2-7
TGCAGCGTGCCGACAGGGCTACTTACTGGAGAGCAGTACTTC
CSVPTGLLTGEQYF
>.|TRBV7-9|.|TRBJ2-6
TGTGCCAGCACTCCGACAGGGGCCAACGTCCTGACTTTC
CASTPTGANVLTF
>TRBD1|TRBV28|.|TRBJ2-7
TGTGCCAGCAGTTTAAACAGGGGGCGCGACCACGAGCAGTACTTC
CASSLNRGRDHEQYF
>.|TRBV14|.|TRBJ2-1
TGTGCCAGCGGCCAGCGGGTTTACAATGAGCAGTTCTTC
CASGQRVYNEQFF
>TRBD2|TRBV7-8|.|TRBJ2-6
TGTGCCAGCAGCTATACTAGCGGGGGGTCTCCCCCTGGGGCCAACGTCCTGACTTTC
CASSYTSGGSPPGANVLTF
>.|TRBV29-1|.|TRBJ1-1
TGCAGCGTTGACGGACAGCCCATGAACACTGAAGCTTTCTTT
CSVDGQPMNTEAFF
>.|TRBV9|few|TRBJ2-1
TGTGCCAGCAGCCCAAGCGACAGTCCCGGGGAGCAGTTCTTC
CASSPSDSPGEQFF